Below are 17 T cell receptor beta chains sequenced from a single sample in a study of PD-1 blockade in classical Hodgkin lymphoma. The time point is: cycle 4 day 1 (C4D1), after more than five weeks of nivolumab. Every one of the patients relapsed after autologous stem cell transplantation (brentuximab vedotin exposure was variable). Magnetic negative selection was used to purify CD8+ T cells from thawed PBMCs. Sequencing used immunoSEQ multiplex PCR; TCRdb keeps in-frame clones, though not all of them. The sample yields 7,300 or so clones, 65% to 85% seen once. The source material was CD8+ T cells from blood, sampled before the fourth cycle of nivolumab. These receptors came from a human donor with classical Hodgkin lymphoma.

This chain's CDR3 is CASSLEGGIEQFF. CDR3 coding DNA: TGCGCCAGCAGCTTGGAAGGGGGCATTGAGCAGTTCTTC. V usage is TRBV5-1 and J usage is TRBJ2-1, with 7 positions matching TRBD1. V lost 0 bases and J lost 9; bases outside the gene matches: 3. The CDR3 contains 13 residues. CDR1 is SGHRS, CDR2 YFSETQ, per germline.

On this clone: A junction boundary mismatches the germline segment, possibly from a read error. V gene TRBV7-9 combines with J gene TRBJ1-5; D gene ambiguous. The CDR3 has 16 residues. The V gene's germline CDR1 is SEHNR and CDR2 FQNEAQ (reference sequence). This chain's CDR3 is CASSQVIGLSSQPQHF. The CDR3 DNA is TGCGCCAGCAGCCAAGTCATAGGGCTCAGCAGTCAGCCCCAGCATTTT.

This chain connects TRBV19 to TRBJ1-1; TRBD1 agrees at 7 bases. J gave up 6 bases and V 6 bases, and 10 bases lay outside the gene matches. CDR3 length: 14 amino acids. Looked up from germline, CDR1 is LNHDA and CDR2 is SQIVND (reference sequence). This chain's CDR3 is CASRRLTGQAEAFF. Written as DNA, the CDR3 is TGTGCCAGTAGGCGCCTGACAGGACAGGCTGAAGCTTTCTTT.

This chain connects TRBV5-6 to TRBJ2-1; possibly TRBD1 for D (6 bases). This CDR3 comprises 14 residues. V lost 4 bases and J 10 bases, leaving 18 bases between the germline ends. The germline gives CDR1 SGHDT, CDR2 YYEEEE. The CDR3 loop is CASSQGQRQWEQFF. CDR3 DNA: TGTGCCAGCAGCCAAGGACAGCGTCAATGGGAGCAGTTCTTC.

In its sample, this clone was seen once. The genes are TRBV19 and TRBJ2-1; D call uncertain. The V gene lost 1 base and the J gene lost 9 bases, with 4 bases spanning the gap. The CDR3 has 11 amino acids. CDR1 is LNHDA and CDR2 is SQIVND in the germline V gene (reference sequence). CDR3 nucleotides: TGTGCCAGTAGTATAGGAGGTGAGCAGTTCTTC. It codes for CASSIGGEQFF.

Details on this clone: One end of the junction fails to match germline, which may point to a read error. The chain carries TRBV5-8 and TRBJ2-2; D remains ambiguous. Germline CDR1 and CDR2: SGHTS and YDEGEE. This CDR3 has 15 amino acids. CDR3: CASSQDVVNTGELFF. In DNA form, the CDR3 reads TGCGCCAGCAGCCAAGATGTCGTGAACACCGGGGAGCTGTTTTTT.

The V gene is TRBV6-5, the J gene TRBJ2-7; D not resolved. The CDR3 runs to 13 residues. Germline V gene lookup returns CDR1 MNHEY and CDR2 SVGAGI. Trimming pared 8 bases from V and 6 bases from J, leaving 17 bases between. The CDR3 spells CASSFGRWSEQYF. DNA for the CDR3: TGTGCCAGCTCCTTCGGTCGGTGGTCCGAGCAGTACTTC.

This chain joins TRBV19 and TRBJ2-7; D not resolved. CDR1 and CDR2 (germline): LNHDA, SQIVND (reference sequence). The CDR3 runs to 15 residues. The V and J ends lost 3 bases and 4 bases respectively, with 16 bases between them. In DNA form, the CDR3 reads TGTGCCAGTAGTATCGCACCCCGTCCCGTTTACGAGCAGTACTTC. Translation gives CASSIAPRPVYEQYF.

The rearrangement joins TRBV10-3 to TRBJ2-7, with 9 bases aligning to TRBD1. The length of the CDR3 is 14 residues. J gave up 0 bases and V 11 bases, and 8 bases lay outside the gene matches. Germline CDR1 reads ENHRY; CDR2 reads SYGVKD. CDR3 bases: TGTGCCGCGAGACAGGGGGAGAGCTCCTACGAGCAGTACTTC. Amino acids: CAARQGESSYEQYF.

The V gene is TRBV13, the J gene TRBJ1-2; D call uncertain. This CDR3 spans 11 amino acids. Trimming shortened V by 5 bases and J by 10 bases, and 11 bases separated the two germline ends. Germline V gene lookup returns CDR1 PRHDT and CDR2 FYEKMQ (reference sequence). CDR3 in amino acids: CASSPTWIYTF. The CDR3 DNA reads TGTGCCAGCAGCCCAACCTGGATCTACACCTTC.

This chain links TRBV6-4 with TRBJ1-1; D perhaps matches TRBD1 (6 bases). The germline V and J ends were trimmed by 8 bases and 7 bases, with 20 bases remaining between them. This CDR3 contains 14 residues. The germline gives CDR1 MRHNA, CDR2 SNTAGT. The CDR3 region has the DNA TGTGCCAGCCGGGACACCTCTGTAGGGAGTGAAGCTTTCTTT. Protein sequence: CASRDTSVGSEAFF.

This chain uses TRBV9 with TRBJ2-7; 8 bases align to TRBD1. CDR3 length equals 14 residues. Germline-derived CDR1 and CDR2 are SGDLS and YYNGEE. The V segment lost 4 bases and the J segment 5 bases; nucleotides outside the gene matches: 8. The CDR3 nucleotides are TGTGCCAGCAGCTTTTCTACAGGGGGAGACGAGCAGTACTTC. Encoded protein: CASSFSTGGDEQYF. Using reference TRBV9 and TRBJ2-7 for the parts outside the CDR3, the full variable domain is DSGVTQTPKHLITATGQRVTLRCSPRSGDLSVYWYQQSLDQGLQFLIQYYNGEERAKGNILERFSAQQFPDLHSELNLSSLELGDSALYFCASSFSTGGDEQYFGPGTRLTVT.

This chain joins TRBV19 and TRBJ2-7; D is perhaps TRBD2 (5 bases). The CDR3 is 14 residues long. The V and J ends lost 5 bases and 4 bases respectively, with 15 bases between them. Germline V gene lookup returns CDR1 LNHDA and CDR2 SQIVND (reference sequence). The CDR3 DNA follows: TGTGCCAGTAGTTTCTCCCTACTAGGGTACGAGCAGTACTTC. It is translated as CASSFSLLGYEQYF.

This chain uses TRBV7-2 with TRBJ2-7, with TRBD1 identical over 7 bases. CDR1 and CDR2 from the germline V gene are SGHTA and FQGNSA. With V trimmed by 5 bases and J by 7 bases, 17 bases remained unmatched. This CDR3 spans 16 amino acids. The CDR3 protein is CASSLTLTGAKGEQYF. The CDR3 DNA reads TGTGCCAGCAGCCTTACCCTAACAGGGGCGAAGGGTGAGCAGTACTTC. The whole variable domain, filled in from reference TRBV7-2 and TRBJ2-7, reads GAGVSQSPSNKVTEKGKDVELRCDPISGHTALYWYRQSLGQGLEFLIYFQGNSAPDKSGLPSDRFSAERTGGSVSTLTIQRTQQEDSAVYLCASSLTLTGAKGEQYFGPGTRLTVT.

The V gene is TRBV5-6, the J gene TRBJ2-3; D is possibly TRBD1 or TRBD2 (5 bases each). V lost 2 bases, J lost 2 bases, and 9 bases lay in between. CDR3 length: 14 residues. Germline values: CDR1 SGHDT, CDR2 YYEEEE. CDR3 nucleotides: TGTGCCAGCAGCTTAGAGGGGTACACAGATACGCAGTATTTT. Protein sequence: CASSLEGYTDTQYF.

This clone was observed a handful of times. V usage is TRBV11-2 and J usage is TRBJ2-7; D remains unclear. CDR3 length equals 17 residues. Germline values: CDR1 SGHAT, CDR2 FQNNGV. V lost 1 base and J lost 1, with 17 bases in between. CDR3 DNA: TGTGCCAGCAGCTTAGGCTTTAGGGTAGCTCCGTCCTACGAGCAGTACTTC. It encodes CASSLGFRVAPSYEQYF. Combining the CDR3 with reference TRBV11-2 and TRBJ2-7 gives the whole variable domain EAGVAQSPRYKIIEKRQSVAFWCNPISGHATLYWYQQILGQGPKLLIQFQNNGVVDDSQLPKDRFSAERLKGVDSTLKIQPAKLEDSAVYLCASSLGFRVAPSYEQYFGPGTRLTVT.

CDR3 in amino acids: CASSPGQETQYF. CDR3 bases: TGTGCCAGCTCACCAGGGCAAGAGACCCAGTACTTC. The V gene is TRBV18, the J gene TRBJ2-5; the D is unclear. From germline, CDR1 is KGHSH and CDR2 LQKENI. The V gene lost 2 bases and the J gene lost 2 bases, with 3 bases spanning the gap. The CDR3 totals 12 residues.